This T cell receptor (beta chain) was retrieved from a study of CD8 T cells in Susac syndrome. Sequencing of TCR beta was performed on blood CD8+ T cells and on blood CD4+ T cells. RNA was extracted with the RNeasy kit, and a quantity of roughly 0.45 to 1 ug was reverse transcribed using random hexamers. Amplification of the TCR beta CDR3 was carried out by immunoSEQ multiplex PCR, which spanned a total of 54 Vbeta and 13 Jbeta segments. Each CDR3 protein gets one entry after TCRdb re-called the immunoSEQ multiplex PCR reads with MiXCR. Among around 200,000 distinct CDR3 sequences, approximately 94% were seen once, and the ten largest hold approximately 0.088%. V lost 3 bases and J 0 bases, leaving 8 bases between the germline ends. Germline V gene data show CDR1 as SQVTM and CDR2 as ANQGSEA. The CDR3 sequence is 13 residues long.

The sequence came from a human donor with multiple sclerosis. This chain links TRBV29-1 with TRBJ2-5; a possible D gene is TRBD2 (6 bases). Sequenced: CD4+ T cells from PBMCs. The CDR3 coding sequence is TGCAGCGTTGACCGGGACTACCAAGAGACCCAGTACTTC. Translating it yields CSVDRDYQETQYF.